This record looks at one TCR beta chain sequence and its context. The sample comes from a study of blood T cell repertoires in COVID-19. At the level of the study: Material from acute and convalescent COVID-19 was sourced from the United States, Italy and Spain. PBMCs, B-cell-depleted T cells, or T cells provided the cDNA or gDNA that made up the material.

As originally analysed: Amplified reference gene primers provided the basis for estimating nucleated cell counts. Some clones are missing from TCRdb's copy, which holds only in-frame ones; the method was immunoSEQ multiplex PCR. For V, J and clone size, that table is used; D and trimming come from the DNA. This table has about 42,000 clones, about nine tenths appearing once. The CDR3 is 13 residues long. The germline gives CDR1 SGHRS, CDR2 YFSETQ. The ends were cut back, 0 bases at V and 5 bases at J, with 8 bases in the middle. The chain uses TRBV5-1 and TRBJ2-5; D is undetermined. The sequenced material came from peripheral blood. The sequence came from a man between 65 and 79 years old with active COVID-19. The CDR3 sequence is CASSLAFLETQYF. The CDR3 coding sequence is TGCGCCAGCAGCTTGGCCTTTTTGGAGACCCAGTACTTC. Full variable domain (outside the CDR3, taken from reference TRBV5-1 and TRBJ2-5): KAGVTQTPRYLIKTRGQQVTLSCSPISGHRSVSWYQQTPGQGLQFLFEYFSETQRNKGNFPGRFSGRQFSNSRSEMNVSTLELGDSALYLCASSLAFLETQYFGPGTRLLVL.